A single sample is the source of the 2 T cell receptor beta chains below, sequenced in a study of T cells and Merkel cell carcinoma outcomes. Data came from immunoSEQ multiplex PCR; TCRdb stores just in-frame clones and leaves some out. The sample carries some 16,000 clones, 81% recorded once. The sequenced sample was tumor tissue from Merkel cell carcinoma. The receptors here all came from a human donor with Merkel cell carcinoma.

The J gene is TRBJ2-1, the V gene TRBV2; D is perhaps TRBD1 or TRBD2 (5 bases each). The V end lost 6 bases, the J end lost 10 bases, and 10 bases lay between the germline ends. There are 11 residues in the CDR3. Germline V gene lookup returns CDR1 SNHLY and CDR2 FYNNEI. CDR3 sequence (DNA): TGTGCCAGCAGGGGACGTGGAGAGCAGTTCTTC. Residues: CASRGRGEQFF.

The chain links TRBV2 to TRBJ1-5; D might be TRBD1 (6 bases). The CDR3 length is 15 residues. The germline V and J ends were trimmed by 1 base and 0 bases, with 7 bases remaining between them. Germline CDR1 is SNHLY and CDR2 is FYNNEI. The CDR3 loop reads CASSEETGSNQPQHF. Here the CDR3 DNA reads TGTGCCAGCAGTGAAGAGACAGGTAGCAATCAGCCCCAGCATTTT. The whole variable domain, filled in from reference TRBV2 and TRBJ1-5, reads EPEVTQTPSHQVTQMGQEVILRCVPISNHLYFYWYRQILGQKVEFLVSFYNNEISEKSEIFDDQFSVERPDGSNFTLKIRSTKLEDSAMYFCASSEETGSNQPQHFGDGTRLSIL.